The 5 T cell receptor beta chains below come from one sample, sequenced in a study of long-term antiretroviral therapy in people with HIV. This was the immunoSEQ v3.0 assay at survey level. Data came from immunoSEQ multiplex PCR; TCRdb stores just in-frame clones and leaves some out. The sample records 35,000 to 45,000 clones, 94% being singletons. The specimen was unsorted PBMCs, collected 4.1 years after starting antiretroviral therapy. The receptors were sampled from a woman between 50 and 59 years old with HIV.

The chain recombines TRBV20-1 with TRBJ2-7, with 7 bases aligning to TRBD1. Germline-derived CDR1 and CDR2 are DFQATT and SNEGSKA (reference sequence). V trimming: 0 bases; J trimming: 11 bases; junction bases outside the gene matches: 4. This CDR3 is built from 11 residues. The DNA of the CDR3 is TGCAGTGCTAGAGAGGGACAGCTCGAGTACTTC. Translation: CSAREGQLEYF.

The V gene is TRBV5-6, the J gene TRBJ1-2, with D possibly TRBD1 on 6 matching bases. V was cut by 4 bases and J by 4 bases, with 20 bases left in between. CDR1 and CDR2 (germline): SGHDT, YYEEEE. The CDR3 loop spans 16 amino acids. The CDR3 spells CASSAQSKQGFYGYTF. The DNA of the CDR3 is TGTGCCAGCAGCGCCCAAAGTAAACAGGGTTTCTATGGCTACACCTTC.

The genes are TRBV30 and TRBJ2-7; 10 positions match TRBD1. Germline assignment: CDR1 GTSNPN and CDR2 SVGIG (reference sequence). V shed 2 bases and J 5 bases; nucleotides not matched to a gene: 3. The CDR3 runs 13 residues. DNA of the CDR3: TGTGCCTGGAGTCCCGGGACAGGGGACGAGCAGTACTTC. It translates to CAWSPGTGDEQYF. Combining the CDR3 with reference TRBV30 and TRBJ2-7 gives the whole variable domain SQTIHQWPATLVQPVGSPLSLECTVEGTSNPNLYWYRQAAGRGLQLLFYSVGIGQISSEVPQNLSASRPQDRQFILSSKKLLLSDSGFYLCAWSPGTGDEQYFGPGTRLTVT.

This clone came up a few times. This sequence joins TRBV19 and TRBJ1-1; 8 bases map to TRBD1. This CDR3 region has 16 residues. The V segment lost 4 bases and the J segment 1 base; nucleotides outside the gene matches: 8. The V gene's germline CDR1 is LNHDA and CDR2 SQIVND (reference sequence). The CDR3 region has the DNA TGTGCCAGTAGTAACCCTACAGGGGGGGCGAACACTGAAGCTTTCTTT. It codes for CASSNPTGGANTEAFF.

The chain has TRBV7-3 and TRBJ2-2, with a possible D match to TRBD2 (6 bases). Germline V gene data show CDR1 as SGHTA and CDR2 as FQGTGA. V lost 4 bases to trimming and J lost 6 bases, with 15 bases between them. The CDR3 consists of 15 residues. This CDR3 reads CASSSRRGSPGELFF. The CDR3 DNA reads TGTGCCAGCAGCTCCAGGAGGGGCAGTCCCGGGGAGCTGTTTTTT.